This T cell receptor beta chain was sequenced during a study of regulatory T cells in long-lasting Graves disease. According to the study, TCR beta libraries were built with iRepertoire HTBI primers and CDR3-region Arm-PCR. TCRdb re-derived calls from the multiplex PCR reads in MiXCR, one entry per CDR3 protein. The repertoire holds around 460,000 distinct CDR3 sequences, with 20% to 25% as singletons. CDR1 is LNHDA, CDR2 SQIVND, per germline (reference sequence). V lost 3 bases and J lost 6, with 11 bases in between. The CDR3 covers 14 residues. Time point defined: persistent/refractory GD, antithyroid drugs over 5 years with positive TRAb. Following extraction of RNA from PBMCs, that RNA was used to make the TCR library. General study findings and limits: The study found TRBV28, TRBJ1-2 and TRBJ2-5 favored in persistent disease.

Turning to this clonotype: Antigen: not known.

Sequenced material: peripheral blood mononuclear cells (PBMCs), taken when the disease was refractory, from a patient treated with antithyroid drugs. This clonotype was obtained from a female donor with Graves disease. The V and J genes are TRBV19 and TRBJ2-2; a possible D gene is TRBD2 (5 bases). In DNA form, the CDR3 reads TGTGCCAGTAGTATTAGGGCGGAGGCCGGGGAGCTGTTTTTT. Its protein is CASSIRAEAGELFF.